What follows are 32 T cell receptor beta chains derived from one specimen sequenced in a study of CD8 T cells in ankylosing spondylitis. TCRdb analysed the 5' RACE reads with MiXCR anew, one entry per CDR3 protein. The data show hundreds of thousands of distinct CDR3 sequences, roughly a tenth seen once. Specimen: blood, either unsorted or a sorted T cell fraction (not recorded which). The receptor source for this set is a male donor with ankylosing spondylitis or in good health (not recorded which).

The table lists this clonotype with many counts. The V and J genes are TRBV12-3 or TRBV12-4 and TRBJ2-3; either TRBD1 or TRBD2 may fit D (5 bases each). The CDR3 has 15 residues. Trimming left V 4 bases short and J 3 bases short, with 14 bases between. The CDR3 DNA reads TGTGCCAGCAGTTCAGAGGGGCTCGGGACAGATACGCAGTATTTT. This translates into CASSSEGLGTDTQYF.

This clonotype occurred many times. The V gene is TRBV5-5, the J gene TRBJ1-2; 7 bases are a match to TRBD1. Germline V gives CDR1 SGHKS, CDR2 YYEKEE (reference sequence). The J segment lost 2 bases and the V segment lost 5 bases, leaving 9 bases of the junction unmatched. The CDR3 spans 15 residues. CDR3 in DNA: TGTGCCAGCAGATACAACGGACAGGAGAACTATGGCTACACCTTC. Translation: CASRYNGQENYGYTF.

In this sample, this clonotype turned up many times. The chain is built from TRBV5-1 and TRBJ2-7; D not certain. From germline, CDR1 is SGHRS and CDR2 YFSETQ. V lost 0 bases and J 6 bases, leaving 10 bases between the germline ends. The CDR3 consists of 13 residues. The CDR3 protein is CASSLAARSEQYF. CDR3 DNA sequence: TGCGCCAGCAGCTTGGCCGCCCGCAGCGAGCAGTACTTC. The full variable domain, with the rest looked up from reference TRBV5-1 and TRBJ2-7, is KAGVTQTPRYLIKTRGQQVTLSCSPISGHRSVSWYQQTPGQGLQFLFEYFSETQRNKGNFPGRFSGRQFSNSRSEMNVSTLELGDSALYLCASSLAARSEQYFGPGTRLTVT.

V gene TRBV12-3 or TRBV12-4 combines with J gene TRBJ1-2, with D possibly TRBD1 on 5 matching bases. The V gene lost 5 bases and the J gene lost 8 bases, with 30 bases spanning the gap. The CDR3 is made up of 18 amino acids. This CDR3 reads CASSTYVSGSRGPKGYTF. CDR3 DNA sequence: TGTGCCAGCAGTACCTACGTTTCAGGGTCAAGGGGCCCGAAGGGCTACACCTTC.

This clonotype was counted between two and nine times. The chain couples TRBV20-1 to TRBJ2-6, with 7 nucleotides matching TRBD1. The germline V gene encodes CDR1 DFQATT and CDR2 SNEGSKA (reference sequence). J lost 0 bases, V lost 5 bases, and 10 bases had no gene match. The CDR3 has 17 residues. CDR3 sequence: CSAVRQGAASGANVLTF. The CDR3 coding sequence is TGCAGTGCTGTACGACAGGGTGCAGCCTCTGGGGCCAACGTCCTGACTTTC.

In this sample, this clonotype turned up many times. The V and J genes are TRBV9 and TRBJ2-1, with 10 bases aligning to TRBD1. The CDR3 sequence is 15 residues long. With 4 bases clipped from V and 9 bases from J, the junction kept 10 bases outside the gene matches. Germline V gene sequence: CDR1 SGDLS, CDR2 YYNGEE. This CDR3 reads CASSKPGQGDPEQFF. The CDR3 DNA reads TGTGCCAGCAGCAAGCCTGGACAGGGGGATCCTGAGCAGTTCTTC. Full variable domain (missing parts from reference TRBV9 and TRBJ2-1): DSGVTQTPKHLITATGQRVTLRCSPRSGDLSVYWYQQSLDQGLQFLIQYYNGEERAKGNILERFSAQQFPDLHSELNLSSLELGDSALYFCASSKPGQGDPEQFFGPGTRLTVL.

This clonotype has a handful of counts. The gene calls are TRBV5-6 and TRBJ2-1, with D possibly being TRBD1 (5 bases). V was clipped by 3 bases and J by 0 bases, with 13 bases between them. The CDR3 is 16 residues long. Germline V CDR1 and CDR2: SGHDT, YYEEEE. CDR3 sequence reads: CASSYMTASSYNEQFF. In nucleotides, the CDR3 is TGTGCCAGCAGCTACATGACAGCGAGCTCCTACAATGAGCAGTTCTTC.

The table lists this clonotype with a few counts. The chain uses TRBV7-3 and TRBJ2-3; D is undetermined. This CDR3 comprises 14 residues. Trimming removed 3 bases at V and 2 bases at J, with 9 bases between. Germline CDR1 is SGHTA and CDR2 is FQGTGA. The CDR3 loop is CASSFEKITDTQYF. In DNA, the CDR3 is TGTGCCAGCAGCTTTGAGAAGATCACAGATACGCAGTATTTT.

There are a few counts of this clonotype. This chain uses TRBV12-5 with TRBJ2-1; no definite D call. From germline, CDR1 is LGHNT and CDR2 FRNRAP. Trimming cost V 0 bases and J 7 bases, with 7 bases left between them. The CDR3 sequence is 13 residues long. DNA for the CDR3: TGTGCTAGTGGTTTGGTAGGCGAGAATGAGCAGTTCTTC. It codes for CASGLVGENEQFF.

This clonotype was picked up many times. This rearrangement joins TRBV12-3 or TRBV12-4 to TRBJ2-5; tentative D call: TRBD2 (5 bases). Between the trimmed V and J ends, which lost 4 bases and 2 bases, there was a span of 14 bases. The CDR3 contains 15 residues. CDR3 loop: CASSSSRTSQETQYF. Written as DNA, the CDR3 is TGTGCCAGCAGTTCCTCTCGGACTTCTCAAGAGACCCAGTACTTC.

J is TRBJ2-5 and V is TRBV6-1; no definite D call. Germline V gene lookup returns CDR1 MNHNS and CDR2 SASEGT. Trimming cost V 4 bases and J 2 bases, with 11 bases left between them. The CDR3 is made up of 14 amino acids. The CDR3 loop reads CASSATGRQETQYF. DNA of the CDR3: TGTGCCAGCAGTGCGACGGGCCGACAAGAGACCCAGTACTTC.

This clonotype was seen many times. The chain recombines TRBV5-1 with TRBJ2-3, with TRBD1 identical over 9 bases. The CDR3 has 15 residues. V lost 4 bases and J lost 1; bases outside the gene matches: 4. Germline assignment: CDR1 SGHRS and CDR2 YFSETQ. This CDR3 is CASSARDRGTDTQYF. The CDR3 nucleotides read TGCGCCAGCAGCGCCCGGGACAGGGGCACAGATACGCAGTATTTT. The entire variable domain, with the rest obtained from reference TRBV5-1 and TRBJ2-3, is as follows: KAGVTQTPRYLIKTRGQQVTLSCSPISGHRSVSWYQQTPGQGLQFLFEYFSETQRNKGNFPGRFSGRQFSNSRSEMNVSTLELGDSALYLCASSARDRGTDTQYFGPGTRLTVL.

This clonotype was observed many times. This chain connects TRBV15 to TRBJ2-2; D gene unclear. Germline V CDR1 and CDR2: LNHNV, YYDKDF (reference sequence). The CDR3 covers 15 residues. The V end lost 0 bases, the J end lost 0 bases, and 5 bases lay between the germline ends. In DNA, the CDR3 is TGTGCCACCAGCAGAGACAGGTCGAACACCGGGGAGCTGTTTTTT. It specifies CATSRDRSNTGELFF.

The rearrangement joins TRBV5-6 to TRBJ1-6; D possibly corresponds to TRBD1 (5 bases). Per germline, CDR1 SGHDT and CDR2 YYEEEE. Trimming pared 0 bases from V and 8 bases from J, leaving 18 bases between. The CDR3 totals 17 residues. The CDR3 loop reads CASSLDGPGIEDSPLHF. The CDR3 bases are TGTGCCAGCAGCTTGGACGGCCCAGGGATAGAAGATTCACCCCTCCACTTT.

This clonotype was seen at least ten times. This sequence joins TRBV24-1 and TRBJ1-5; unclear D gene. This CDR3 is built from 14 residues. The germline V gene encodes CDR1 KGHDR and CDR2 SFDVKD. The V and J ends lost 1 base and 6 bases respectively, with 9 bases between them. CDR3 nucleotide sequence: TGTGCCACCAGTGATTTAGGTTCCGGTCAGCCCCAGCATTTT. Protein: CATSDLGSGQPQHF.

This clonotype was counted many times. V is TRBV20-1 and J is TRBJ2-3; TRBD2 aligns across 9 bases. The J segment lost 5 bases and the V segment lost 0 bases, leaving 3 bases of the junction unmatched. Per the germline V gene, CDR1 is DFQATT and CDR2 is SNEGSKA (reference sequence). The length of the CDR3 is 14 residues. CDR3 amino acids: CSARERGGRDTQYF. CDR3 DNA: TGCAGTGCTAGAGAGCGGGGGGGCCGAGATACGCAGTATTTT.

About this clonotype: Given a much more abundant clone one base away, this may be a read error. The J gene is TRBJ1-4, the V gene TRBV7-2, with D maybe TRBD1 (6 bases). Looked up from germline, CDR1 is SGHTA and CDR2 is FQGNSA. The CDR3 runs to 16 residues. Here the CDR3 DNA reads TGTGCCAGCACCTTAGTCCCAGGGGATACTAATGAAAAACTGTTTTTT. Its protein is CASTLVPGDTNEKLFF.

The chain joins TRBV7-2 to TRBJ2-4, with a weak D call TRBD2 (5 bases). The germline V gene encodes CDR1 SGHTA and CDR2 FQGNSA. The V end lost 1 base, the J end lost 8 bases, and 12 bases lay between the germline ends. There are 14 residues in the CDR3. This chain's CDR3 is CASSLGDPGDIQYF. The DNA for the CDR3 is TGTGCCAGCAGCTTAGGGGATCCCGGGGACATTCAGTACTTC.

This clonotype was observed a handful of times. J is TRBJ1-6 and V is TRBV5-1; D is possibly TRBD1 (5 bases). Trimming stripped 4 bases from V and 0 bases from J, with 14 bases between. The CDR3 extends over 17 amino acids. The germline V gene encodes CDR1 SGHRS and CDR2 YFSETQ. The CDR3 loop is CASSLGTASSYNSPLHF. The CDR3 DNA reads TGCGCCAGCAGCCTAGGGACGGCTAGCTCCTATAATTCACCCCTCCACTTT.

This clonotype was counted many times. The chain carries TRBV6-1 and TRBJ1-1; possibly TRBD1 for D (6 bases). V was pared by 1 base and J by 8 bases, with 20 bases between. CDR1 MNHNS and CDR2 SASEGT come from the germline V gene. There are 16 residues in the CDR3. CDR3 region: CASSEGAGAPSEEAFF. The CDR3 coding sequence is TGTGCCAGCAGTGAAGGGGCAGGGGCTCCTTCTGAAGAAGCTTTCTTT.

This clonotype was seen a few times. The genes are TRBV30 and TRBJ2-7, with TRBD1 as a possible D gene (6 bases). This CDR3 spans 14 amino acids. Germline-derived CDR1 and CDR2 are GTSNPN and SVGIG (reference sequence). Trimming removed 0 bases at V and 3 bases at J, with 12 bases between. The CDR3 DNA reads TGTGCCTGGAGTGTACGAGGGGGTGGCTACGAGCAGTACTTC. Translation: CAWSVRGGGYEQYF.

As regards this clonotype: A much larger clone sits a single nucleotide away, making a read error possible. CDR3 loop: CASSLWGQGINSPLHF. CDR3 in DNA: TGTGCCAGCAGCTTGTGGGGACAGGGCATAAATTCACCCCTCCACTTT. This sequence joins TRBV5-5 and TRBJ1-6; 9 bases align to TRBD1. With 1 base clipped from V and 7 bases from J, the junction kept 6 bases outside the gene matches. The CDR3 has 16 amino acids. Germline loops: CDR1 SGHKS, CDR2 YYEKEE (reference sequence).

This clonotype was observed a few times. DNA of the CDR3: TGTGCCAGCAGCTTAGGGGGGCTTAGCACAGATACGCAGTATTTT. It translates to CASSLGGLSTDTQYF. The chain employs TRBV7-9 and TRBJ2-3, with D possibly being TRBD1 (6 bases). The CDR3 is 15 amino acids. CDR1 is SEHNR, CDR2 FQNEAQ, per germline (reference sequence). V lost 1 base and J 0 bases, leaving 8 bases between the germline ends.

J is TRBJ2-7 and V is TRBV10-3; no clear D gene. CDR3 length equals 13 residues. V was shortened by 7 bases and J by 0 bases, with 10 bases between the two germline ends. Germline values: CDR1 ENHRY, CDR2 SYGVKD. CDR3 DNA sequence: TGTGCCATCATTCGGCAGCGCTCCTACGAGCAGTACTTC. Translation gives CAIIRQRSYEQYF.

This sequence joins TRBV3-1 and TRBJ2-1; 10 bases line up with TRBD2. The CDR3 covers 19 residues. V lost 4 bases and J lost 5; bases outside the gene matches: 17. Germline V gives CDR1 LGHDT, CDR2 YNNKEL (reference sequence). DNA for the CDR3: TGTGCCAGCAGCCCTAGCATCCCTGGAAGCGGGGGGGCGAACAATGAGCAGTTCTTC. This sequence encodes CASSPSIPGSGGANNEQFF.

This clonotype was seen more than once but under ten times. The CDR3 is CAWSSGKGTYEQYF. CDR3 in DNA: TGTGCCTGGAGTTCTGGGAAGGGAACCTACGAGCAGTACTTC. The chain links TRBV30 to TRBJ2-7; D unresolved. With 2 bases removed from V and 2 bases from J, the gap between germline ends came to 13 bases. Germline V gives CDR1 GTSNPN, CDR2 SVGIG (reference sequence). This CDR3 has 14 residues.

The chain uses TRBV7-9 and TRBJ2-1; D possibly uses TRBD1 or TRBD2 (5 bases each). Trimming took 1 base from V and 8 from J, leaving 15 bases between them. CDR3 length equals 15 residues. Germline V gives CDR1 SEHNR, CDR2 FQNEAQ (reference sequence). This CDR3 reads CASSLDLQLGDEQFF. CDR3 nucleotide sequence: TGTGCCAGCAGCTTAGATCTCCAGCTGGGGGATGAGCAGTTCTTC.

In this sample, this clonotype turned up many times. The V gene is TRBV24-1, the J gene TRBJ1-1, with 9 bases fitting TRBD1. The CDR3 totals 14 residues. With V trimmed by 6 bases and J by 1 base, 2 bases remained unmatched. The germline V gene encodes CDR1 KGHDR and CDR2 SFDVKD. CDR3 in DNA: TGTGCCACCAGTATGGGACAGGGGAACACTGAAGCTTTCTTT. Protein sequence: CATSMGQGNTEAFF.

In this sample, this clonotype turned up a few times. V gene TRBV7-6 combines with J gene TRBJ2-3; D is unclear. Germline V lookup: CDR1 SGHVS, CDR2 FNYEAQ. The CDR3 has 19 amino acids. Trimming removed 8 bases at V and 2 bases at J, with 29 bases between. DNA for the CDR3: TGTGCCAGCGCTTCACCACCGGGCCAACTCCCTTCGATCACAGATACGCAGTATTTT. It codes for CASASPPGQLPSITDTQYF. The whole variable domain, remainder taken from reference TRBV7-6 and TRBJ2-3, is GAGVSQSPRYKVTKRGQDVALRCDPISGHVSLYWYRQALGQGPEFLTYFNYEAQQDKSGLPNDRFSAERPEGSISTLTIQRTEQRDSAMYRCASASPPGQLPSITDTQYFGPGTRLTVL.

This clonotype came up many times. The rearrangement joins TRBV5-1 to TRBJ2-2; possible D gene TRBD1, 6 bases. The CDR3 length is 14 residues. Germline lookup yields CDR1 SGHRS and CDR2 YFSETQ. Between the trimmed V and J ends, which lost 3 bases and 1 base, there was a span of 7 bases. The CDR3 protein is CASSSQGNTGELFF. The CDR3 coding sequence is TGCGCCAGCAGCTCACAGGGGAACACCGGGGAGCTGTTTTTT.

The gene calls are TRBV20-1 and TRBJ1-5; weak D call: TRBD1 (6 bases). V lost 6 bases and J 3 bases, leaving 18 bases between the germline ends. Per the germline V gene, CDR1 is DFQATT and CDR2 is SNEGSKA (reference sequence). The CDR3 is 15 residues long. The CDR3 DNA reads as TGCAGTGCCCGCGAGAGAGGGGGGTACAATCAGCCCCAGCATTTT. The encoded protein is CSARERGGYNQPQHF.

The gene calls are TRBV19 and TRBJ2-3; weak D call: TRBD1 (6 bases). Trimming pared 8 bases from V and 6 bases from J, leaving 15 bases between. Looked up from germline, CDR1 is LNHDA and CDR2 is SQIVND (reference sequence). This CDR3 is 13 amino acids long. CDR3 loop: CASRRDGQDTQYF. CDR3 bases: TGTGCCAGTCGTCGGGACGGACAGGATACGCAGTATTTT.